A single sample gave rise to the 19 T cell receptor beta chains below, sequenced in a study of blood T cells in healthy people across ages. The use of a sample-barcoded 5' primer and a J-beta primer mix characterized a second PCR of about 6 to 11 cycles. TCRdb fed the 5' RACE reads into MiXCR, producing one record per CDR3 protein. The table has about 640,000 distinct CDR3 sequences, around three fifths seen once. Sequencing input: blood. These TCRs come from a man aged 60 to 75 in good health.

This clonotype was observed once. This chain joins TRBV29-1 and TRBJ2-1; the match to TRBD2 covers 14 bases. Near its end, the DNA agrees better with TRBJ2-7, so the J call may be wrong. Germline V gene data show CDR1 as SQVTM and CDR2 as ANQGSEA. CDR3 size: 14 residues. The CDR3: CSLGTSGGYNEQYF. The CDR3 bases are TGCAGCCTTGGGACTAGCGGGGGTTACAATGAGCAGTACTTC.

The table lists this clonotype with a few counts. CDR3 nucleotide sequence: TGTGCCAGCAGCGTAGCAGCGGGGGCCCCCCCAGATACGCAGTATTTT. Amino acids: CASSVAAGAPPDTQYF. The chain combines TRBV9 with TRBJ2-3; TRBD2 aligns across 8 bases. Germline V gene data show CDR1 as SGDLS and CDR2 as YYNGEE. V trimming: 0 bases; J trimming: 4 bases; junction bases outside the gene matches: 7. The CDR3 runs to 16 residues.

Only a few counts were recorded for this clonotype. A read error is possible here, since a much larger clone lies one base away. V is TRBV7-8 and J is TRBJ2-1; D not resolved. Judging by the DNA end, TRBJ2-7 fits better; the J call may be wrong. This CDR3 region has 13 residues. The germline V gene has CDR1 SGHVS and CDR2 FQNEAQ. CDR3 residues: CASSLGTYNEQYF. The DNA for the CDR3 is TGTGCCAGCAGCTTAGGGACCTACAATGAGCAGTACTTC.

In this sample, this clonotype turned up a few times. CDR3 in amino acids: CASSLAVGYGANVLTF. The CDR3 DNA sequence: TGCGCCAGCAGCTTGGCCGTTGGTTATGGGGCCAACGTCCTGACTTTC. V gene TRBV5-1 combines with J gene TRBJ2-6; D unclear. Trimming shortened V by 0 bases and J by 3 bases, and 10 bases separated the two germline ends. This CDR3 contains 16 residues. Germline values: CDR1 SGHRS, CDR2 YFSETQ.

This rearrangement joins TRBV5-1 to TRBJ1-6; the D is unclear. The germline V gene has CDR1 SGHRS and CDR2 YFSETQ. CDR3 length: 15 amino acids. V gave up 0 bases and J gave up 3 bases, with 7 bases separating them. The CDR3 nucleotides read TGCGCCAGCAGCTTGGATGGGGACTATAATTCACCCCTCCACTTT. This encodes CASSLDGDYNSPLHF.

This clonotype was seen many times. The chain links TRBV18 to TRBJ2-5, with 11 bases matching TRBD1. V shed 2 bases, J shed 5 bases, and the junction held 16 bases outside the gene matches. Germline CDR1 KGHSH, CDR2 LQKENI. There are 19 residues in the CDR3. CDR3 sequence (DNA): TGTGCCAGCTCACCAGCGAAAGGACAGGGGGCGGAAGAATGGGAGACCCAGTACTTC. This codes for CASSPAKGQGAEEWETQYF.

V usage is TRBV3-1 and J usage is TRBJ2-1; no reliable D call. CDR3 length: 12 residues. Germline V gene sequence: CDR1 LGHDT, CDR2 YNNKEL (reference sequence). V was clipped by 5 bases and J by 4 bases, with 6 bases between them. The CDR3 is CASSWAYNEQFF. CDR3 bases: TGTGCCAGCAGCTGGGCTTACAATGAGCAGTTCTTC.

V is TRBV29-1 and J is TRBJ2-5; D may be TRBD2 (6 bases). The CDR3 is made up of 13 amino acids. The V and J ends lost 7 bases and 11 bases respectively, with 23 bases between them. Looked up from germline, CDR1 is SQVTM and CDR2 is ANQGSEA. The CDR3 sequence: CSGTLGGYYEQYF. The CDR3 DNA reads TGCAGCGGCACCCTGGGGGGATACTATGAGCAGTACTTC.

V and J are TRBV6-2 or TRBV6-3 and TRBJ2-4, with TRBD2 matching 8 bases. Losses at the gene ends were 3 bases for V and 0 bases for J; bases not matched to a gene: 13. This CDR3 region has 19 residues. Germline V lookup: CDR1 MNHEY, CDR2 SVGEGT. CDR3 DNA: TGTGCCAGCAGTTATCGGGTACTAGCGGAGACCCTAGCCAAAAACATTCAGTACTTC. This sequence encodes CASSYRVLAETLAKNIQYF.

This CDR3 reads CASSFGVLNTEAFF. Here the CDR3 DNA reads TGTGCCAGCAGCTTCGGGGTTCTGAACACTGAAGCTTTCTTT. The rearrangement links TRBV7-2 to TRBJ1-1; D ambiguous. CDR3 length: 14 residues. Trimming stripped 3 bases from V and 0 bases from J, with 8 bases between. CDR1 is SGHTA and CDR2 is FQGNSA in the germline V gene.

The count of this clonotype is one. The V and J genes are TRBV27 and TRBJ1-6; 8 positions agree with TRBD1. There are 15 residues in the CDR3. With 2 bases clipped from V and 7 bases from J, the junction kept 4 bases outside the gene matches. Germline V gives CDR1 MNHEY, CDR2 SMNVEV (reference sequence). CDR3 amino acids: CASSLRTGPNSPLHF. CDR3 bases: TGTGCCAGCAGTTTAAGGACAGGGCCGAATTCACCCCTCCACTTT.

The CDR3 loop reads CSVAQGQGEFQPQHF. CDR3 sequence (DNA): TGCAGCGTTGCCCAGGGACAGGGGGAGTTTCAGCCCCAGCATTTT. The V gene is TRBV29-1, the J gene TRBJ1-5; 11 positions agree with TRBD1. The CDR3 is 15 amino acids. Germline CDR1 is SQVTM and CDR2 is ANQGSEA. Trimming took 4 bases from V and 6 from J; bases not matched to a gene: 8.

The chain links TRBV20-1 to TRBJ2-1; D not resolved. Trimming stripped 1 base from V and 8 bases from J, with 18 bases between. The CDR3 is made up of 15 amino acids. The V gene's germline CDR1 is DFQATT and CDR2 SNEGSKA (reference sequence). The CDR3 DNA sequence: TGCAGTGCTAGAGTCCAAAGCGTGGGCGGAGATGAGCAGTTCTTC. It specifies CSARVQSVGGDEQFF.

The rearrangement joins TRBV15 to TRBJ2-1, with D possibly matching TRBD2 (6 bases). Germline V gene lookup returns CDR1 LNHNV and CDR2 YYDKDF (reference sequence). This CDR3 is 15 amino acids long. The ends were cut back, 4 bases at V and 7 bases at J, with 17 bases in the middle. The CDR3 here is CATSMSGGPGNEQFF. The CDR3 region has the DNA TGTGCCACCAGCATGAGTGGAGGGCCGGGGAATGAGCAGTTCTTC.

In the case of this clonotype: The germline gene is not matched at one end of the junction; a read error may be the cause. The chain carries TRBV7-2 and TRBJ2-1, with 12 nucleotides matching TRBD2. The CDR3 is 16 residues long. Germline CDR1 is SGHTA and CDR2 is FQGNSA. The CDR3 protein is CASSVAWLAGGNEQFF. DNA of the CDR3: TGTGCCAGCAGCGTAGCGTGGCTAGCGGGGGGGAATGAGCAGTTCTTC.

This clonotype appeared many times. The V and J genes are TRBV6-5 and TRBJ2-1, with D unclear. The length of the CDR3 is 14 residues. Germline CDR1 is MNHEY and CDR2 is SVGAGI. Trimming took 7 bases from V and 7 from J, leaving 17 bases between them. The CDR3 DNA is TGTGCCAGCACAGCCTCCCTTCCGCCAAATGAGCAGTTCTTC. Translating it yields CASTASLPPNEQFF.

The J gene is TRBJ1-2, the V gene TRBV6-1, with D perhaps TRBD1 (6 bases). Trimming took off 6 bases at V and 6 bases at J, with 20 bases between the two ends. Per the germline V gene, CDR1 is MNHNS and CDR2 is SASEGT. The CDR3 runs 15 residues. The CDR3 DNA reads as TGTGCCAGCAGGGGCCTGGGGGGCCTACTTGATGGCTACACCTTC. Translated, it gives CASRGLGGLLDGYTF.

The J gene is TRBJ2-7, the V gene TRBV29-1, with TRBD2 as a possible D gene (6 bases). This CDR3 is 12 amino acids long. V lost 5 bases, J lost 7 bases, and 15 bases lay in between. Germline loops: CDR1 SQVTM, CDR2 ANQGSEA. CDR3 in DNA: TGCAGCGTTAGAGGATTGGCGGGGGAGCAGTACTTC. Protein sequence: CSVRGLAGEQYF.

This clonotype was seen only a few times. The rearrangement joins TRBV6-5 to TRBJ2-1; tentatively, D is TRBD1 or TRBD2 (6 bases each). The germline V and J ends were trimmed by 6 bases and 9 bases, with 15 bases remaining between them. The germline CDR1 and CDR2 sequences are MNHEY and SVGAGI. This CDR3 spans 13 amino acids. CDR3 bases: TGTGCCAGCAGCCAATCCCGGGGGCGTGAGCAGTTCTTC. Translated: CASSQSRGREQFF.